The 18 T cell receptor beta chains listed next were all sequenced from one sample in a study of blood T cell repertoires in COVID-19. Clones were sequenced by immunoSEQ multiplex PCR, and TCRdb holds only the in-frame ones, with some missing. The sample includes roughly 220,000 clones, roughly 84% of them seen just once. Sequenced input: PBMCs or T cells enriched from blood (not recorded which). The receptors shown here come from a woman aged 40 to 49 who had recovered from COVID-19.

The chain has TRBV27 and TRBJ2-1; tentative D call: TRBD2 (6 bases). In germline, CDR1 is MNHEY, CDR2 SMNVEV (reference sequence). Trimming removed 5 bases at V and 8 bases at J, with 25 bases between. This CDR3 comprises 17 residues. CDR3 loop: CASSHAPPAQGGDEQFF. DNA for the CDR3: TGTGCCAGCAGTCATGCCCCTCCGGCCCAGGGAGGCGATGAGCAGTTCTTC.

This chain uses TRBV6-5 with TRBJ2-2, with D perhaps TRBD1 (6 bases). Germline V gene sequence: CDR1 MNHEY, CDR2 SVGAGI. There are 15 residues in the CDR3. Trimming took 4 bases from V and 0 from J, leaving 9 bases between them. The DNA of the CDR3 is TGTGCCAGCAGTTTACAGGGACCGAACACCGGGGAGCTGTTTTTT. Translation gives CASSLQGPNTGELFF.

This rearrangement joins TRBV28 to TRBJ1-6; no definite D call. The CDR3 sequence is 14 residues long. V shed 11 bases and J shed 6 bases, with 17 bases lying between them. Germline V gene sequence: CDR1 MDHEN, CDR2 SYDVKM. The DNA for the CDR3 is TGTGCCGCCGTAACGGCAGGCCTTAATTCACCCCTCCACTTT. Amino acid sequence: CAAVTAGLNSPLHF.

The chain combines TRBV6-5 with TRBJ1-5; D call uncertain. The CDR3 extends over 12 amino acids. Trimming shortened V by 6 bases and J by 4 bases, and 7 bases separated the two germline ends. The germline V gene encodes CDR1 MNHEY and CDR2 SVGAGI. In DNA form, the CDR3 reads TGTGCCAGCAGGGAGGTAAATCAGCCCCAGCATTTT. Amino acid sequence: CASREVNQPQHF.

The chain joins TRBV27 to TRBJ2-7; D unclear. The germline CDR1 and CDR2 sequences are MNHEY and SMNVEV (reference sequence). The CDR3 loop spans 12 amino acids. Between the trimmed V and J ends, which lost 6 bases and 1 base, there was a span of 7 bases. Here the CDR3 DNA reads TGTGCCAGCAGCGGCGGATCCTACGAGCAGTACTTC. Translated: CASSGGSYEQYF.

The chain employs TRBV7-3 and TRBJ2-2; 7 positions match TRBD1. V lost 4 bases and J lost 4; bases outside the gene matches: 9. The CDR3 length is 16 residues. Germline V gene lookup returns CDR1 SGHTA and CDR2 FQGTGA. CDR3 nucleotides: TGTGCCAGCAGCTACGACAGGGTTGGTCGCACCGGGGAGCTGTTTTTT. Translating gives CASSYDRVGRTGELFF.

In this sample, this clone turned up a few times. The J gene is TRBJ2-1, the V gene TRBV9; a possible D gene is TRBD1 (5 bases). Looked up from germline, CDR1 is SGDLS and CDR2 is YYNGEE. The CDR3 sequence is 15 residues long. V lost 5 bases and J 0 bases, leaving 12 bases between the germline ends. CDR3 protein: CASSRGSSSYNEQFF. CDR3 DNA sequence: TGTGCCAGCAGTAGGGGATCTAGCTCCTACAATGAGCAGTTCTTC.

This chain links TRBV9 with TRBJ2-7, with 9 bases aligning to TRBD1. Per germline, CDR1 SGDLS and CDR2 YYNGEE. Trimming removed 0 bases from V and 1 base from J; junction bases left unmatched: 2. This CDR3 is 15 amino acids long. The CDR3 DNA sequence: TGTGCCAGCAGCGTAGACGGGACAGGGTCCTACGAGCAGTACTTC. It translates to CASSVDGTGSYEQYF.

This clone was recorded once. The chain recombines TRBV7-2 with TRBJ1-2; maybe TRBD1 (6 bases). Germline CDR1 reads SGHTA; CDR2 reads FQGNSA. V was cut by 7 bases and J by 3 bases, with 12 bases left in between. This CDR3 has 13 residues. The CDR3 spells CASTQDSYYGYTF. Here the CDR3 DNA reads TGTGCCAGCACCCAGGACAGCTACTATGGCTACACCTTC.

This chain uses TRBV9 with TRBJ2-1; a weak D match, TRBD2 (6 bases). Germline V gene sequence: CDR1 SGDLS, CDR2 YYNGEE. V gave up 0 bases and J gave up 5 bases, with 9 bases separating them. This CDR3 has 14 amino acids. In DNA, the CDR3 is TGTGCCAGCAGCGTAGCGGGACTGCACAATGAGCAGTTCTTC. Translated: CASSVAGLHNEQFF.

This clone was observed once. This chain connects TRBV2 to TRBJ1-5, with TRBD1 identical over 7 bases. V trimming: 6 bases; J trimming: 2 bases; junction bases outside the gene matches: 10. The germline V gene has CDR1 SNHLY and CDR2 FYNNEI. This CDR3 contains 16 residues. CDR3 sequence (DNA): TGTGCCAGCAGGAACGTAGGGGGCGGAGGCAATCAGCCCCAGCATTTT. Amino acids: CASRNVGGGGNQPQHF.

A few counts support this clone. The chain combines TRBV28 with TRBJ1-2; possible D gene TRBD1, 5 bases. The V end lost 6 bases, the J end lost 7 bases, and 21 bases lay between the germline ends. CDR1 and CDR2 (germline): MDHEN, SYDVKM. The CDR3 is 15 amino acids. CDR3 bases: TGTGCCAGCAGCCGATTGTGGGGGGTCCCAGGTGGCTACACCTTC. Translated: CASSRLWGVPGGYTF.

The genes are TRBV21-1 and TRBJ2-5; the table gives TRBD2 as D, unverified against the DNA. TRBV21-1 is reported as a pseudogene. The CDR3 covers 14 residues. CDR3 sequence (DNA): TGTGCCAGCGAATATGCGGGCCTCGAAGAGACCCAGTACTTC. Residues: CASEYAGLEETQYF.

The chain carries TRBV5-1 and TRBJ2-1, with 9 bases that match TRBD2. The length of the CDR3 is 16 residues. V gave up 4 bases and J gave up 3 bases; unmatched junction bases: 8. Germline loops: CDR1 SGHRS, CDR2 YFSETQ. The CDR3 reads CASSPFLAGVYNEQFF. The DNA of the CDR3 is TGCGCCAGCAGCCCGTTCTTAGCGGGAGTCTACAATGAGCAGTTCTTC.

The gene calls are TRBV30 and TRBJ2-1, with a tentative D call TRBD1 (6 bases). The CDR3 length is 13 residues. Trimming removed 3 bases from V and 8 bases from J, with 14 bases in between. Germline V gene lookup returns CDR1 GTSNPN and CDR2 SVGIG (reference sequence). CDR3 residues: CAWREEYRDEQFF. For the CDR3, the DNA is TGTGCCTGGAGGGAAGAATACAGGGATGAGCAGTTCTTC. The variable domain in full, completed from reference TRBV30 and TRBJ2-1, reads SQTIHQWPATLVQPVGSPLSLECTVEGTSNPNLYWYRQAAGRGLQLLFYSVGIGQISSEVPQNLSASRPQDRQFILSSKKLLLSDSGFYLCAWREEYRDEQFFGPGTRLTVL.

The V call is TRBV30, the J call TRBJ1-1; no clear D gene. The CDR3 spans 15 residues. V was pared by 1 base and J by 0 bases, with 12 bases between. Germline CDR1 is GTSNPN and CDR2 is SVGIG (reference sequence). Here the CDR3 reads CAWSGLLGVNTEAFF. CDR3 nucleotides: TGTGCCTGGAGTGGCCTTTTGGGCGTGAACACTGAAGCTTTCTTT. Combining the CDR3 with reference TRBV30 and TRBJ1-1 gives the whole variable domain SQTIHQWPATLVQPVGSPLSLECTVEGTSNPNLYWYRQAAGRGLQLLFYSVGIGQISSEVPQNLSASRPQDRQFILSSKKLLLSDSGFYLCAWSGLLGVNTEAFFGQGTRLTVV.

The rearrangement joins TRBV19 to TRBJ1-4; TRBD1 is a possible D gene (5 bases). V was cut by 3 bases and J by 2 bases, with 10 bases left in between. Germline CDR1 reads LNHDA; CDR2 reads SQIVND (reference sequence). This CDR3 has 15 amino acids. CDR3 coding DNA: TGTGCCAGTAGTATCCTTCAGGGTACTAATGAAAAACTGTTTTTT. This encodes CASSILQGTNEKLFF.

The CDR3 here is CASSPTGPNQPQHF. The CDR3 region has the DNA TGTGCCAGCAGCCCGACAGGGCCGAATCAGCCCCAGCATTTT. The chain couples TRBV7-9 to TRBJ1-5, with 7 nucleotides matching TRBD1. Trimming removed 5 bases from V and 4 bases from J; junction bases left unmatched: 5. The CDR3 totals 14 residues. The germline V gene has CDR1 SEHNR and CDR2 FQNEAQ (reference sequence).